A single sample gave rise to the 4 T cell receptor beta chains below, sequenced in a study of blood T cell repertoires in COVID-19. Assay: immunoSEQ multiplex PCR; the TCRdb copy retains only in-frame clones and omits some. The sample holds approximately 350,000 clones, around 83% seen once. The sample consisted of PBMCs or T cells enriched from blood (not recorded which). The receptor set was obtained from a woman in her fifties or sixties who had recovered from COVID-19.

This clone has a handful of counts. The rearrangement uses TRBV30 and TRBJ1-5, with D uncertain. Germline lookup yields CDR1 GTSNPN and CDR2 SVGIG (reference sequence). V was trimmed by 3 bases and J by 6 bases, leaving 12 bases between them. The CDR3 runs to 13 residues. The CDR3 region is CAWREGARQPQHF. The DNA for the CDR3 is TGTGCCTGGAGGGAGGGAGCGCGTCAGCCCCAGCATTTT. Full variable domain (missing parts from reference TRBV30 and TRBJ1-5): SQTIHQWPATLVQPVGSPLSLECTVEGTSNPNLYWYRQAAGRGLQLLFYSVGIGQISSEVPQNLSASRPQDRQFILSSKKLLLSDSGFYLCAWREGARQPQHFGDGTRLSIL.

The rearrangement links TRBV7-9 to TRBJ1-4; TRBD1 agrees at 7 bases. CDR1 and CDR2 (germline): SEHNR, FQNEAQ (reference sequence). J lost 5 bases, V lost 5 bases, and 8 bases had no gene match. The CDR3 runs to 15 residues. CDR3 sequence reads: CASSPDRAPNEKLFF. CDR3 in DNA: TGTGCCAGCAGCCCAGACAGGGCGCCGAATGAAAAACTGTTTTTT.

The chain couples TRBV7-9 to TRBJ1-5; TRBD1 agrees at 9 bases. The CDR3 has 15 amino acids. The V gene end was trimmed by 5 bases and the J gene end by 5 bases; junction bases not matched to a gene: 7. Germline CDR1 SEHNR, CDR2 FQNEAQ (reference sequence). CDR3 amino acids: CASSAGTGTYQPQHF. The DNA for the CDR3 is TGTGCCAGCAGCGCCGGGACAGGGACGTATCAGCCCCAGCATTTT.

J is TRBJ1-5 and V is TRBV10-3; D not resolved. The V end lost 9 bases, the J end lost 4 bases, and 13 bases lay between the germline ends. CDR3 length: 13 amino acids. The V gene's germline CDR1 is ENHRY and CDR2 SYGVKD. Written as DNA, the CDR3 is TGTGCCATTTCGAACAGTGAAAATCAGCCCCAGCATTTT. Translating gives CAISNSENQPQHF.